This T cell receptor beta chain appears in the sequencing data of a study of blood T cell repertoires in COVID-19. Study-level information: Samples representing acute and convalescent COVID-19 were sourced from the United States, Italy and Spain. T cells, B-cell-depleted T cells, or PBMCs provided the cDNA or gDNA that served as material.

The J segment lost 7 bases and the V segment lost 3 bases, leaving 2 bases of the junction unmatched. The CDR3 is 12 residues long. Germline V gene lookup returns CDR1 KGHSH and CDR2 LQKENI. Original analysis: Amplification from reference gene primers served as the basis for estimated nucleated cell counts. Profiling relied on immunoSEQ multiplex PCR, and the TCRdb table lists in-frame clones only, not all of them. V and J calls plus clone size are reproduced from that table; the DNA served to infer D and trimming. The sample contains about 33,000 clones, 78% of which appear only once. The sequenced sample was peripheral blood. The chain couples TRBV18 to TRBJ1-2; 7 bases fit TRBD1. This receptor was identified in a man aged 70-80 years with acute or convalescent COVID-19. The CDR3 spells CASSPDRAGYTF. The CDR3 bases are TGTGCCAGCTCACCCGACAGGGCTGGCTACACCTTC.